This is a list of T cell receptor beta chains from one sample in a study of blood T cell repertoires in COVID-19. The assay was immunoSEQ multiplex PCR, and TCRdb's table has in-frame clones only and misses some. The sample lists roughly 140,000 clones, roughly nine tenths occurring once. Sequenced material: peripheral blood. These receptors were collected from a woman in her seventies with acute or convalescent COVID-19. Both conserved end residues are part of each CDR3. The order of the fields is V gene, J gene, CDR3 protein.

>TRBV6-5|TRBJ2-7
CASSLWTGLEQYF
>TRBV7-9|TRBJ2-1
CASSLGAGGSYNEQFF
>TRBV7-9|TRBJ2-4
CASSLWTRAKNIQYF
>TRBV5-1|TRBJ1-1
CASSLYAGDPEAFF
>TRBV27|TRBJ2-3
CASSWTGGGENTQYF
>TRBV19|TRBJ2-2
CASSQAGGPHGELFF
>TRBV9|TRBJ1-1
CASTPRSWYFEAFF
>TRBV18|TRBJ2-1
CASSPPPFRSSYNEQFF
>TRBV18|TRBJ2-2
CASSPLRLALTGELFF
>TRBV7-8|TRBJ1-2
CASSWDSNYGYTF
>TRBV3-1/TRBV3-2|TRBJ1-1
CASSQGAAGEAFF
>TRBV7-8|TRBJ2-7
CASSLERGTSSEQYF
>TRBV24-1|TRBJ2-3
CATSENPQRGTQYF
>TRBV5-1|TRBJ2-5
CASSSGTSGSQYF
>TRBV4-3|TRBJ1-2
CASSRNGQVNYGYTF
>TRBV9|TRBJ2-2
CASSVGAGGPGELFF
>TRBV7-9|TRBJ2-6
CASSPGGLGDSGANVLTF
>TRBV7-6|TRBJ2-7
CASSSGTYEQYF
>TRBV19|TRBJ2-1
CASNPRTSGNNEQFF
>TRBV28|TRBJ1-5
CASSPGGGPGWHF
>TRBV18|TRBJ1-1
CASSPYAGVNTEAFF
>TRBV6-6|TRBJ1-5
CASSRQVRPEYSNQPQHF
>TRBV28|TRBJ1-2
CASSLDSRGGRYGYTF
>TRBV7-9|TRBJ1-4
CASSFGTNNEKLFF
>TRBV9|TRBJ2-1
CASTPAGGVSNEQFF
>TRBV27|TRBJ2-3
CASSQGTSGGRTQYF
>TRBV18|TRBJ1-1
CASSPGGLTEAFF
>TRBV19|TRBJ1-1
CASRRTGGKETEAFF
>TRBV19|TRBJ2-1
CASRSLRQGSYNEQFF
>TRBV2|TRBJ2-3
CASSSGRTDTQYF